The following is a TCR beta chain sequence with its context. Its antigen is not yet known. Nothing much larger sits one base from this clone, and base qualities are not available. The data belong to a study of shared clonotypes between healthy human individuals (dated by TCRdb to 2018 to 2020). In terms of the full investigation: A couple of women and three men aged 18 to 49 years were included in the cohort. For each donor, CD4 naive and CD4 memory were each given three plates, CD8 naive was given two plates, and CD8 memory was given one plate. Blood TCR repertoires of a handful of healthy adults were deeply sequenced to estimate repertoire size and the extent of clonotype sharing between individuals. Different laboratories and diverse techniques were used to prepare libraries and sequence TCR repertoires, to increase sequencing depth and limit assay-specific biases. Leukapheresis yielded between about 0.9 and 8.9 billion PBMCs per donor.

Using the deep immunoSEQ assay, TCR CDR3 regions were amplified from genomic DNA by multiplex PCR. For each cell subset, the extracted genomic DNA was distributed evenly across all wells of several immunoSEQ 96-well plates, and each plate served as one replicate. For sorted subsets, about 200 ng genomic DNA, equal to 30,000 to 35,000 T cell genomes, was loaded into each replicate PCR. The purified libraries were quantified using a Qubit 3.0 fluorometer, sized with a Bioanalyzer 2100, and then quantified again using the KAPA Library Quantification kit. Every immunoSEQ 96-well plate was sequenced on a dedicated single-read 150-cycle Illumina NextSeq 550 flow cell. Concerning the study's data processing: The immunoSEQ output contained only junctional sequences without quality scores, so filtering could not match that applied to full-length reads. Sequences were annotated with PyIR, a Python wrapper for IgBLAST v1.9, using IMGT germline references to assign V/J genes and CDR3. Reads were removed for weak V/J assignments (E-value above 1e-6), missing CDR3, stop codons, out-of-frame junctions, or ambiguous translated residues. V3J clonotypes were defined by identical inferred V gene, J gene, and CDR3 amino acid sequence. Percentage overlap between repertoires was calculated by dividing the number of shared unique clonotypes by the size of the smaller repertoire. Richness of each repertoire was evaluated using RTK rarefaction, the Chao1 estimator, and Recon v2.1 estimates of unobserved clonotypes. OLGA was used to compute generation probabilities for all TCRbeta clonotypes that the gDNA method yielded from a handful of donors. Imported from immuneACCESS, the table was reduced by TCRdb to in-frame sequences with V and J called. These copies leave out some clones; in studies compared against another copy, an unresolved V gene accounts for under half, and the cause of the remainder is not known. Clone size and the V and J calls come from that table; the DNA yielded D and trimming. The sample table records 2 million to 3 million clones; 90% to 95% of these occur just once. The ten largest make up around 0.4% of the sample.

What the research found in general, with its limitations: Based on pairwise subsampling, the degree of clonotype sharing among donors was expected to be affected by sequencing depth. Clonotypes shared by all four sorted-subset donors showed higher generation probabilities than non-shared clonotypes. Only blood was sampled, and tissue TCR repertoires likely differ from those in blood. Naive subsets generally had larger estimated clonotype richness than memory subsets did. Because the study included only a small number of donors, the genetic and exposure-history diversity represented was limited. Sharing across a handful of donors was observed for about 5% of naive CD4, 3.5% of naive CD8, roughly 2.4% of memory CD4, and less than 0.45% of memory CD8 clonotypes. Even with the large sequencing depth, rarefaction of the sorted-subset datasets indicated that sequencing was incomplete.

Based on the germline V gene (reference sequence), the CDR1 and CDR2 sequences are SEHNR and FQNEAQ. Germline trimming: 3 bases from V, 0 bases from J; junction bases outside gene matches: 8. CDR3 length: 19 amino acids, cysteine to phenylalanine. The retained sequence is limited to the CDR3, 57 bases, with the frame set at the first base. The donors were healthy, HIV-negative adults who had no recently reported acute infections or vaccinations. Every donor was a Caucasian adult living in Nashville, Tennessee, USA. CD4+ T cells were enriched through magnetic negative selection, after which naive cells were positively selected on CD45RA and the remaining negative fraction served as the memory subset. After blood collection by leukapheresis, PBMCs were isolated using Ficoll-Histopaque density gradient centrifugation and then cryopreserved in the vapor phase of liquid nitrogen. Analytical flow cytometry was used to check the purity and quantity of every magnetically sorted T cell population. Genomic DNA was isolated from every sorted fraction and measured by UV absorbance on a Nanodrop 2000c.

Sequenced sample: naive CD4+ T cells from PBMCs. The intended sense of this specimen's cell subset or site label: CD45RA+ positively selected. The rearrangement combines TRBV7-9 with TRBJ2-1; 13 middle bases align to TRBD2. The sequence was obtained from a man younger than 30 in good health. Some clones in this sample may be carry-over from other donors' samples. This receptor has the CDR3 CASSLGGTSGMSSYNEQFF. The DNA sequence is as follows: TGTGCCAGCAGCTTGGGGGGGACTAGCGGGATGAGCTCCTACAATGAGCAGTTCTTC.